Below are 25 T cell receptor beta chains sequenced from a single sample in a study of T cell clonality in common variable immunodeficiency. Assay: immunoSEQ multiplex PCR; the TCRdb copy retains only in-frame clones and omits some. Recorded here are roughly 40,000 clones, with no singletons, and the ten leading clones hold about 3%. The sequenced material came from peripheral blood mononuclear cells. The origin of the receptors is a person aged 18 to 75 in good health.

This clone appeared many times. The CDR3 is cut off 3 residues early in the read; its end comes from the germline J gene. The V call is TRBV5-1, the J call TRBJ1-2, with D maybe TRBD1 (6 bases). This CDR3 contains 14 residues. CDR1 SGHRS and CDR2 YFSETQ come from the germline V gene. V was clipped by 4 bases and J by 3 bases, with 13 bases between them. CDR3: CASSMGGEDYGYTF. Partial CDR3 DNA: TGCGCCAGCAGCATGGGGGGCGAAGACTATGGC.

In its sample, this clone was seen many times. The read stops 3 residues short of the end of the CDR3; the missing end is completed from the germline J gene. The V gene is TRBV5-1, the J gene TRBJ2-3; 15 bases are a match to TRBD2. Germline CDR1 SGHRS, CDR2 YFSETQ. The CDR3 extends over 17 amino acids. The junction had 5 bases not matched to a gene; V was cut back by 4 bases and J by 2 bases. Incomplete CDR3 DNA: TGCGCCAGCAGCCCGGGACTAGCGGGGGGTTTCACAGATACG. This encodes CASSPGLAGGFTDT. The full CDR3 protein reads CASSPGLAGGFTDTQYF.

Only a few counts were recorded for this clone. The DNA ends 3 residues before the CDR3 does, and the rest of the CDR3 is filled in from the germline J gene. V gene TRBV18 combines with J gene TRBJ1-2, with D tentatively TRBD1 (6 bases). Germline CDR1 and CDR2: KGHSH and LQKENI. This CDR3 region has 15 residues. The CDR3 bases that were read are TGTGCCAGCTCACCACTAGCGGGGGGCACAGATACC. Amino acid sequence: CASSPLAGGTDT. The CDR3 reads in full as CASSPLAGGTDTYTF.

This clone was seen more than once but under ten times. The read halts 3 residues ahead of the CDR3 end, with the missing end drawn from the germline J gene. The chain carries TRBV11-2 and TRBJ2-3; 8 bases line up with TRBD1. Germline loops: CDR1 SGHAT, CDR2 FQNNGV. This CDR3 has 12 residues. The CDR3 loop reads CASSATGETQYF. CDR3 DNA (partial): TGTGCCAGCAGCGCGACAGGGGAGACG.

This clone came up many times. A read error may produce the germline difference seen at one junction end. The read ends 3 residues shy of where the CDR3 ends; the end is completed using the germline J gene. The J gene is TRBJ2-1, the V gene TRBV19, with 7 bases fitting TRBD2. The CDR3 runs to 14 residues. CDR1 and CDR2 (germline): LNHDA, SQIVND (reference sequence). CDR3 DNA (partial): TGTGCCAGTAGTCTAGAGCTAGCGGACAATGAG. The encoded protein is CASSLELADNE. The whole CDR3 is CASSLELADNEQFF.

This clone has at least ten counts. The CDR3 end lies 3 residues beyond the end of the read and is filled in from the germline J gene. The chain links TRBV30 to TRBJ2-2; 9 positions agree with TRBD2. Germline CDR1 GTSNPN, CDR2 SVGIG (reference sequence). V lost 5 bases to trimming and J lost 5 bases; unmatched junction nucleotides: 6. The CDR3 is 14 residues long. Partial CDR3 DNA: TGTGCCTGGGGGGCGGGGGGGCCGACCGGGGAG. It translates to CAWGAGGPTGE. The entire CDR3 sequence reads CAWGAGGPTGELFF.

This clone has at least ten counts. The sequenced fragment ends 3 residues before the CDR3 boundary, so the rest is inferred from the germline J gene. The rearrangement uses TRBV20-1 and TRBJ1-1; D not certain. The CDR3 is 12 amino acids. The germline CDR1 and CDR2 sequences are DFQATT and SNEGSKA (reference sequence). The CDR3 loop is CSARIPREEAFF. The sequenced CDR3 bases are TGCAGTGCTAGGATCCCGCGGGAGGAA.

This clone has at least ten counts. Sequencing ends 3 residues short of the CDR3 end; the germline J gene provides the rest. V gene TRBV14 combines with J gene TRBJ2-3; 7 positions agree with TRBD1. The CDR3 runs 13 residues. From germline, CDR1 is SGHDN and CDR2 FVKESK. V lost 5 bases to trimming and J lost 7 bases; unmatched junction nucleotides: 6. CDR3 bases read: TGTGCCAGCAGCTTTCGGACAGGTCATACG. As protein: CASSFRTGHT. The full CDR3 sequence reads CASSFRTGHTQYF.

The sample holds many counts of this clone. Coverage ceases 3 residues before the CDR3 finishes, and the germline J gene fills in the end. The rearrangement uses TRBV20-1 and TRBJ2-7; possibly TRBD1 for D (6 bases). V was pared by 0 bases and J by 3 bases, with 18 bases between. Per germline, CDR1 DFQATT and CDR2 SNEGSKA (reference sequence). This CDR3 is 16 amino acids long. CDR3 DNA, as far as it was read: TGCAGTGCTAGAGATCGGGACCGGGACATCGACTACGAG. Its translation is CSARDRDRDIDYE. The complete CDR3 reads CSARDRDRDIDYEQYF.

About this clone itself: The read ends 3 residues early relative to the CDR3; the germline J gene fills the gap. In the same sample, other DNA sequences code for this CDR3. The chain uses TRBV5-6 and TRBJ1-2; D may be TRBD1 (6 bases). Trimming removed 4 bases from V and 5 bases from J, with 18 bases in between. The germline CDR1 and CDR2 sequences are SGHDT and YYEEEE. This CDR3 comprises 15 residues. This CDR3 is CASSLWAGDSYGYTF. The DNA read from the CDR3 is TGTGCCAGCAGCCTGTGGGCAGGGGATTCGTATGGC.

Concerning this clone itself: The CDR3 end is not reached by the read, which stops 3 residues before it; the germline J gene fills it in. The chain employs TRBV20-1 and TRBJ2-1; 13 nucleotides agree with TRBD2. Looked up from germline, CDR1 is DFQATT and CDR2 is SNEGSKA (reference sequence). This CDR3 is 14 amino acids long. Unmatched junction bases numbered 3, after V lost 6 bases and J lost 4 bases. The CDR3 bases that were read are TGCAGTGCCCGGACTAGCGGGAGTTACAATGAG. Translated: CSARTSGSYNE. The CDR3, in full, reads CSARTSGSYNEQFF.

This clone occurred many times. The read falls 3 residues short of the CDR3 end, and the missing part is taken from the germline J gene. The rearrangement uses TRBV5-4 and TRBJ1-2; TRBD1 is a possible D gene (6 bases). This CDR3 region has 16 residues. V lost 0 bases and J 4 bases, leaving 16 bases between the germline ends. CDR1 and CDR2 (germline): SGHNT, YYREEE (reference sequence). The part of the CDR3 DNA that was read is TGTGCCAGCAGCTTGGGTCCAGGGGTGAACGGCTATGGC. The encoded protein is CASSLGPGVNGYG. The entire CDR3 is CASSLGPGVNGYGYTF.

This clone was observed at least ten times. Sequencing ends 3 residues short of the CDR3 end; the germline J gene provides the rest. The chain has TRBV6-1 and TRBJ2-3; TRBD2 matches at 12 bases. The CDR3 has 17 residues. Germline CDR1 reads MNHNS; CDR2 reads SASEGT. Trimming removed 2 bases from V and 8 bases from J; junction bases left unmatched: 11. The sequenced part of the CDR3 DNA is TGTGCCAGCAGTGAAACTAGCGGGGGGACGAACAAAGGTACG. Amino acids: CASSETSGGTNKGT. The whole CDR3 protein reads CASSETSGGTNKGTQYF.

Ten or more counts support this clone. The CDR3 end falls 3 residues outside the read, so it is completed with the germline J gene. The chain is built from TRBV5-1 and TRBJ1-1; D is uncertain. The ends were cut back, 1 base at V and 1 base at J, with 8 bases in the middle. This CDR3 contains 14 residues. The germline V gene encodes CDR1 SGHRS and CDR2 YFSETQ. The covered CDR3 bases are TGCGCCAGCAGCTTGAACAAAGAGAACACTGAA. Its protein is CASSLNKENTE. The entire CDR3 protein is CASSLNKENTEAFF.

This clone was found many times. The read ends 3 residues early relative to the CDR3; the germline J gene fills the gap. V usage is TRBV19 and J usage is TRBJ1-1; D unresolved. Trimming removed 7 bases at V and 5 bases at J, with 14 bases between. The CDR3 runs to 13 residues. From germline, CDR1 is LNHDA and CDR2 SQIVND (reference sequence). CDR3 amino acids: CASIKGTRTEAFF. Partial CDR3 DNA: TGTGCCAGTATTAAGGGCACCCGTACTGAA.

This clone was counted at least ten times. The read stops 3 residues short of the end of the CDR3; the missing end is completed from the germline J gene. V is TRBV19 and J is TRBJ1-5, with 10 nucleotides matching TRBD1. CDR1 is LNHDA and CDR2 is SQIVND in the germline V gene (reference sequence). Unmatched junction bases numbered 13, after V lost 4 bases and J lost 7 bases. The CDR3 has 17 amino acids. The covered CDR3 bases are TGTGCCAGTAGTAGTCGGACAGGGGGAATGTTTGGGCAGCCC. This codes for CASSSRTGGMFGQP. The entire CDR3 reads CASSSRTGGMFGQPQHF.

This clone was recorded at least ten times. The read terminates 3 residues ahead of where the CDR3 ends, so the germline J gene completes it. The rearrangement joins TRBV2 to TRBJ1-2; 7 bases are a match to TRBD1. The germline CDR1 and CDR2 sequences are SNHLY and FYNNEI. The CDR3 runs to 16 residues. V lost 4 bases and J lost 0; bases outside the gene matches: 8. The covered CDR3 bases are TGTGCCAGCAGTGCCCTCGGCAGGGGGTCTAACTATGGC. Its translation: CASSALGRGSNYG. The CDR3 in full is CASSALGRGSNYGYTF.

This clone was picked up many times. With the read ending 3 residues before the CDR3 end, the germline J gene is used to fill in that end. This chain uses TRBV2 with TRBJ1-2; TRBD1 aligns across 7 bases. Unmatched junction bases numbered 11, after V lost 6 bases and J lost 4 bases. This CDR3 comprises 15 residues. The germline V gene has CDR1 SNHLY and CDR2 FYNNEI. The DNA read from the CDR3 is TGTGCCAGCAGCATTCCGACAGGGCAGTCCTATGGC. This sequence encodes CASSIPTGQSYG. The full-length CDR3 reads as CASSIPTGQSYGYTF.

This clone was seen many times. The read ends 3 residues shy of where the CDR3 ends; the end is completed using the germline J gene. The chain uses TRBV9 and TRBJ2-5; D unresolved. The CDR3 is made up of 15 amino acids. V was pared by 0 bases and J by 1 base, with 10 bases between. Germline CDR1 and CDR2: SGDLS and YYNGEE. The CDR3 protein is CASSVGQLAQETQYF. The part of the CDR3 DNA that was read is TGTGCCAGCAGCGTAGGGCAATTGGCCCAAGAGACC. Full variable domain (remainder filled in from reference TRBV9 and TRBJ2-5): DSGVTQTPKHLITATGQRVTLRCSPRSGDLSVYWYQQSLDQGLQFLIQYYNGEERAKGNILERFSAQQFPDLHSELNLSSLELGDSALYFCASSVGQLAQETQYFGPGTRLLVL.

Concerning this clone itself: Coverage ceases 3 residues before the CDR3 finishes, and the germline J gene fills in the end. This chain links TRBV11-3 with TRBJ2-2; 10 bases are a match to TRBD2. Germline loops: CDR1 SGHNT, CDR2 YENEEA. This CDR3 is 15 amino acids long. V lost 2 bases and J lost 6; bases outside the gene matches: 3. Incomplete CDR3 DNA: TGTGCCAGCAGCTTAAAAAGCGGGGGGGCCGGGGAG. It codes for CASSLKSGGAGE. The CDR3 in full is CASSLKSGGAGELFF.

The table lists this clone with many counts. The read terminates 3 residues before the CDR3 end, so the remaining end is supplied by the germline J gene. Other DNA sequences from this sample encode an identical CDR3 as well. The chain joins TRBV20-1 to TRBJ1-1; D not certain. Germline V gives CDR1 DFQATT, CDR2 SNEGSKA (reference sequence). The CDR3 length is 11 residues. The V end lost 3 bases, the J end lost 3 bases, and 5 bases lay between the germline ends. CDR3 DNA, as far as it was read: TGCAGTGCTAGTCCCTACACTGAA. Translation: CSASPYTE. In full, the CDR3 reads CSASPYTEAFF.

This clone was seen repeatedly, ten times or more. The CDR3 end falls 3 residues outside the read, so it is completed with the germline J gene. The chain uses TRBV29-1 and TRBJ2-5, with D perhaps TRBD1 or TRBD2 (6 bases each). The germline gives CDR1 SQVTM, CDR2 ANQGSEA. Between the trimmed V and J ends, which lost 7 bases and 5 bases, there was a span of 17 bases. The CDR3 extends over 13 amino acids. The sequenced part of the CDR3 DNA is TGCAGCGGTGGCGGGACAAGGATGGAGACC. Translated: CSGGGTRMET. In full, the CDR3 reads CSGGGTRMETQYF.

The sample holds many counts of this clone. The missing CDR3 end, 3 residues past where the read stops, is filled in from the germline J gene. The genes are TRBV6-4 and TRBJ1-3; unclear D gene. This CDR3 region has 16 residues. V was clipped by 0 bases and J by 3 bases, with 12 bases between them. Looked up from germline, CDR1 is MRHNA and CDR2 is SNTAGT. The CDR3 loop reads CASSDSIGRNGNTIYF. The CDR3 DNA, read in part, is TGTGCCAGCAGTGACTCGATTGGCAGGAATGGAAACACC.

At least ten counts were recorded for this clone. The read stops 3 residues short of the end of the CDR3; the missing end is completed from the germline J gene. The gene calls are TRBV13 and TRBJ2-5, with 8 bases fitting TRBD1. J lost 2 bases, V lost 6 bases, and 14 bases had no gene match. Per the germline V gene, CDR1 is PRHDT and CDR2 is FYEKMQ (reference sequence). This CDR3 is built from 17 residues. The sequenced CDR3 bases are TGTGCCAGCAGTCCCACCCCCGGGACAGGAAATCAAGAGACC. Translation gives CASSPTPGTGNQET. The complete CDR3 reads CASSPTPGTGNQETQYF.

This clone was seen ten or more times. The read terminates 3 residues ahead of where the CDR3 ends, so the germline J gene completes it. The genes are TRBV20-1 and TRBJ2-1; weak D call: TRBD2 (5 bases). The CDR3 loop spans 13 amino acids. Trimming removed 4 bases at V and 9 bases at J, with 16 bases between. Germline CDR1 and CDR2: DFQATT and SNEGSKA (reference sequence). CDR3 bases read: TGCAGTGCTATGGTGGTCGAGGGTGGTGAG. It yields the protein CSAMVVEGGE. The entire CDR3 is CSAMVVEGGEQFF.